This TCR beta chain stems from a study of blood T cell repertoires in COVID-19. Whole-study context: Samples representing acute and convalescent COVID-19 were sourced from the United States, Italy and Spain. PBMCs, B-cell-depleted T cells, or T cells provided the cDNA or gDNA that made up the material.

The authors' processing: Reference gene primer amplification in the assay estimated nucleated cell counts. TCRdb's copy holds only in-frame clones and misses some; the assay was immunoSEQ multiplex PCR. V and J calls plus clone size are reproduced from that table; the DNA served to infer D and trimming. The table records 50,000 to 65,000 clones, 70% to 90% of them present only once. Trimming took 5 bases from V and 8 from J; bases not matched to a gene: 11. The CDR3 consists of 16 residues. Germline V gene sequence: CDR1 LNHDA, CDR2 SQIVND (reference sequence). The sequenced material came from peripheral blood. This chain joins TRBV19 and TRBJ1-6; 8 bases fit TRBD1. The sequence came from a man aged 55 to 70 with acute or convalescent COVID-19. CDR3 protein: CASSSGFDRGDSPLHF. DNA for the CDR3: TGTGCCAGTAGTTCGGGGTTTGACAGGGGTGATTCACCCCTCCACTTT.